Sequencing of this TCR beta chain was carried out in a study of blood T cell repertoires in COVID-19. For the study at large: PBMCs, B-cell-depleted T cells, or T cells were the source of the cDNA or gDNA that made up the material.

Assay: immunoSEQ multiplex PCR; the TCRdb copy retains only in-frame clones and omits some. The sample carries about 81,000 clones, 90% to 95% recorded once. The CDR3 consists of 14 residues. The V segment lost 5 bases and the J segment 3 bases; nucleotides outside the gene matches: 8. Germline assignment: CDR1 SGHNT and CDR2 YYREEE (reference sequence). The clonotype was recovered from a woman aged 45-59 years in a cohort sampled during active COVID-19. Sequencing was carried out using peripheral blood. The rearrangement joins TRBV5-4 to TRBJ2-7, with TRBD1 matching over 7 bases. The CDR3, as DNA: TGTGCCAGCAGTCAACAGGGGTTTGGCTACGAGCAGTACTTC. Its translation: CASSQQGFGYEQYF.